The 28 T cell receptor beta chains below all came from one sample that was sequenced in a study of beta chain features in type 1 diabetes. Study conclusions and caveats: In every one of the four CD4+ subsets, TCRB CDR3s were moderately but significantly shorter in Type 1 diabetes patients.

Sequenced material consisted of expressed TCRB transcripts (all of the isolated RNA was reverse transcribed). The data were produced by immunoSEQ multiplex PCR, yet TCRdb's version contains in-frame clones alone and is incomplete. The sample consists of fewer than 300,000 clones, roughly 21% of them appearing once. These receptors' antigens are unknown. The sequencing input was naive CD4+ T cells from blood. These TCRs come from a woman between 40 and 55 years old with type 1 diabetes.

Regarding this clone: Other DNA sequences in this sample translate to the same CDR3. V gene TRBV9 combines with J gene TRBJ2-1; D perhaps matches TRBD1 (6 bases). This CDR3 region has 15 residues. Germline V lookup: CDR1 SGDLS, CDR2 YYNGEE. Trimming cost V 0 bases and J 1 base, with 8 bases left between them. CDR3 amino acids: CASSVEGGSYNEQFF. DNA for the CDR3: TGTGCCAGCAGCGTAGAAGGGGGATCCTACAATGAGCAGTTCTTC.

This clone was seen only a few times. CDR3 bases: TGTGCCAGCAGACCTCGATGGGCTGTTGAGCAGTTCTTC. This translates into CASRPRWAVEQFF. This chain joins TRBV13 and TRBJ2-1; D unresolved. Germline CDR1 reads PRHDT; CDR2 reads FYEKMQ (reference sequence). The V end lost 6 bases, the J end lost 9 bases, and 15 bases lay between the germline ends. CDR3 size: 13 residues.

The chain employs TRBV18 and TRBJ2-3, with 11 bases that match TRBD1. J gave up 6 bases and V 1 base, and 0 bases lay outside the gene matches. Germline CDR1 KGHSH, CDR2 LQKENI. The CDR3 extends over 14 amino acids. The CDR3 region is CASSPRDRGDTQYF. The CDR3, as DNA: TGTGCCAGCTCACCACGGGACAGGGGGGATACGCAGTATTTT. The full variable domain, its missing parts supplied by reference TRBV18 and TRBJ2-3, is NAGVMQNPRHLVRRRGQEARLRCSPMKGHSHVYWYRQLPEEGLKFMVYLQKENIIDESGMPKERFSAEFPKEGPSILRIQQVVRGDSAAYFCASSPRDRGDTQYFGPGTRLTVL.

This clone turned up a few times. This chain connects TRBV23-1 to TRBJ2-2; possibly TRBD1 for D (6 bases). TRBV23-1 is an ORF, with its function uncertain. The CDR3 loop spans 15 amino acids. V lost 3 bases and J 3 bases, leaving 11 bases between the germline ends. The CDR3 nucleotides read TGCGCCAGCAGTCATCCTCACAGGGACACCGGGGAGCTGTTTTTT. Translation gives CASSHPHRDTGELFF.

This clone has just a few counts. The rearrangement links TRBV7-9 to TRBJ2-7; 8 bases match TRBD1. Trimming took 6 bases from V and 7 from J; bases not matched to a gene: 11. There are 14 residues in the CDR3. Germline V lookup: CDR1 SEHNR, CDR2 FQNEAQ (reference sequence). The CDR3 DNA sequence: TGTGCCAGCAGTCAAGGGACAGGCGTGGGGGAGCAGTACTTC. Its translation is CASSQGTGVGEQYF.

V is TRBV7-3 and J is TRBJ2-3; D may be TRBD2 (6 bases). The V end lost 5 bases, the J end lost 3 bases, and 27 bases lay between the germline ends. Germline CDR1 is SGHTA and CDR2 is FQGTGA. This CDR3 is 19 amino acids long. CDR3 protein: CASSRYVLASEGGTDTQYF. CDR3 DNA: TGTGCCAGCAGCCGCTACGTGCTTGCTAGCGAGGGTGGGACAGATACGCAGTATTTT.

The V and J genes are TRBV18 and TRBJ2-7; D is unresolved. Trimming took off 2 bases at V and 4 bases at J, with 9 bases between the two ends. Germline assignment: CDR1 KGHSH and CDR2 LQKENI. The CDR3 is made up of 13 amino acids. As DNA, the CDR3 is TGTGCCAGCTCACCATTCGCGGATTACGAGCAGTACTTC. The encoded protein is CASSPFADYEQYF.

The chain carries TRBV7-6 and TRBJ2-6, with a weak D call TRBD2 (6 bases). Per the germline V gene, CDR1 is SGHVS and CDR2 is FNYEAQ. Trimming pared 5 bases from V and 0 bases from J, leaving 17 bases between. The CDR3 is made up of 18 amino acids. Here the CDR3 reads CASSRVAALGSGANVLTF. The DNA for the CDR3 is TGTGCCAGCAGCCGAGTAGCGGCCCTTGGCTCTGGGGCCAACGTCCTGACTTTC.

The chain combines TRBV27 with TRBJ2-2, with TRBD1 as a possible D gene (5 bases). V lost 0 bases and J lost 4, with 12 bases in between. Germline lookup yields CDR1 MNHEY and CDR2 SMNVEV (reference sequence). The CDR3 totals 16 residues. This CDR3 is CASSLSSQGSTGELFF. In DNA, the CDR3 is TGTGCCAGCAGTTTATCGAGTCAGGGAAGCACCGGGGAGCTGTTTTTT.

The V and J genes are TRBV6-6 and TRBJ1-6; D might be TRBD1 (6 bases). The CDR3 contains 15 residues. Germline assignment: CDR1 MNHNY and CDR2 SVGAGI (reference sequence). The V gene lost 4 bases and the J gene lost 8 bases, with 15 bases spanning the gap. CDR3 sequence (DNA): TGTGCCAGCAGTTGGCCACAGGGCCACCATTCACCCCTCCACTTT. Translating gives CASSWPQGHHSPLHF.

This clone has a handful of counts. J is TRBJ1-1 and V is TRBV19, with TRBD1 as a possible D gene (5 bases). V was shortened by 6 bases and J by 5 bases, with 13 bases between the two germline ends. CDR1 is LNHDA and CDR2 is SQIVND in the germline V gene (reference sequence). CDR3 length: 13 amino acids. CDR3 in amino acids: CASSDSGRTEAFF. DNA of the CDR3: TGTGCCAGTAGCGACAGCGGGAGGACTGAAGCTTTCTTT.

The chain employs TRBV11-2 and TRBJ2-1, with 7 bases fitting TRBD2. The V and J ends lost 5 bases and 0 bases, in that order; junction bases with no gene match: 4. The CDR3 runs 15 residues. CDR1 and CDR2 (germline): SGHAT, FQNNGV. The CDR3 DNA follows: TGTGCCAGCAGCCCTGGGAGGGCCTCCTACAATGAGCAGTTCTTC. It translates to CASSPGRASYNEQFF.

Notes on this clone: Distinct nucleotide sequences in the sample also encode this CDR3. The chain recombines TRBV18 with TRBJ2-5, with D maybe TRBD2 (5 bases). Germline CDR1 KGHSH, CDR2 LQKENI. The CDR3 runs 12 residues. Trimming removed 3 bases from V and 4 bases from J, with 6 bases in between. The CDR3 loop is CASSPRGETQYF. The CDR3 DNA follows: TGTGCCAGCTCACCCCGGGGAGAGACCCAGTACTTC. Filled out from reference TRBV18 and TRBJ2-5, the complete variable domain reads NAGVMQNPRHLVRRRGQEARLRCSPMKGHSHVYWYRQLPEEGLKFMVYLQKENIIDESGMPKERFSAEFPKEGPSILRIQQVVRGDSAAYFCASSPRGETQYFGPGTRLLVL.

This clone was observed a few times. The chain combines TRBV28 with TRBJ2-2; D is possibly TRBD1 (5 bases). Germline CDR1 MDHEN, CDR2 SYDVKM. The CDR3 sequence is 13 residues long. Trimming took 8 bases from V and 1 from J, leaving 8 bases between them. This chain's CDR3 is CASLTENTGELFF. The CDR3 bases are TGTGCCAGCCTGACAGAGAACACCGGGGAGCTGTTTTTT.

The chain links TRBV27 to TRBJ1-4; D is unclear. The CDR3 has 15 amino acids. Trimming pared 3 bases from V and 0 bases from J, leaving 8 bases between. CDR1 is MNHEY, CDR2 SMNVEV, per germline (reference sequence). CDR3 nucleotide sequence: TGTGCCAGCAGTTTCTCGAGTGCAACTAATGAAAAACTGTTTTTT. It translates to CASSFSSATNEKLFF. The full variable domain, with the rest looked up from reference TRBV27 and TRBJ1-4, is EAQVTQNPRYLITVTGKKLTVTCSQNMNHEYMSWYRQDPGLGLRQIYYSMNVEVTDKGDVPEGYKVSRKEKRNFPLILESPSPNQTSLYFCASSFSSATNEKLFFGSGTQLSVL.

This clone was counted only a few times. In DNA form, the CDR3 reads TGTGCCAGTCGGGACAGGGACACTGAAGCTTTCTTT. Encoded protein: CASRDRDTEAFF. The chain employs TRBV6-5 and TRBJ1-1; 9 bases fit TRBD1. CDR1 and CDR2 (germline): MNHEY, SVGAGI. The CDR3 totals 12 residues. Trimming took 9 bases from V and 3 from J; bases not matched to a gene: 2.

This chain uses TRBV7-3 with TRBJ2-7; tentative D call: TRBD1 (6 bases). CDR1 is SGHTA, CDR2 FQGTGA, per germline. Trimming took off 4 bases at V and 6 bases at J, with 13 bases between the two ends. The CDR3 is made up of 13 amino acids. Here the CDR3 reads CASSSVVGGEQYF. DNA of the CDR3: TGTGCCAGCAGCTCCGTAGTAGGGGGCGAGCAGTACTTC.

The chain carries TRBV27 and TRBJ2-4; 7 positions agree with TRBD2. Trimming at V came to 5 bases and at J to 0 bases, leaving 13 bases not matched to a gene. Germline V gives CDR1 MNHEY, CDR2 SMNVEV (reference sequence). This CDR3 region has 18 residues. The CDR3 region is CASSPPTAGNPAKNIQYF. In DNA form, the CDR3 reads TGTGCCAGCAGTCCCCCGACAGCGGGAAACCCAGCCAAAAACATTCAGTACTTC.

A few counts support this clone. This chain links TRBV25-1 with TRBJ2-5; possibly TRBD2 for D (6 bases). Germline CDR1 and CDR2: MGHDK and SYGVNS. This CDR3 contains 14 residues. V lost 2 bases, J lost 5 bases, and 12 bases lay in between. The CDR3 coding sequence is TGTGCCAGCAGTGAAGTCCGAGGGAGGGAGACCCAGTACTTC. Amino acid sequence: CASSEVRGRETQYF.

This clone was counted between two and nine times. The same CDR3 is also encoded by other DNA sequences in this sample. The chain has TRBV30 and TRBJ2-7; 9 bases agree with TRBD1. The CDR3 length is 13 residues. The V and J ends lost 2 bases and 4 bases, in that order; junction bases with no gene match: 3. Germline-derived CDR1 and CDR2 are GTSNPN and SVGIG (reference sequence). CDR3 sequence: CAWSPGQGYEQYF. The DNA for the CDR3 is TGTGCCTGGAGTCCGGGACAGGGTTACGAGCAGTACTTC.

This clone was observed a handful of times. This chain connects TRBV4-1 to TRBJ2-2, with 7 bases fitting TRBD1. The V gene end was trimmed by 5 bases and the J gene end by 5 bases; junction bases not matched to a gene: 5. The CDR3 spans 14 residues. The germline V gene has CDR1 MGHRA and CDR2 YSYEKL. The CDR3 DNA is TGCGCCAGCAGCTGGTTACAGGGGACCGGGGAGCTGTTTTTT. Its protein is CASSWLQGTGELFF.

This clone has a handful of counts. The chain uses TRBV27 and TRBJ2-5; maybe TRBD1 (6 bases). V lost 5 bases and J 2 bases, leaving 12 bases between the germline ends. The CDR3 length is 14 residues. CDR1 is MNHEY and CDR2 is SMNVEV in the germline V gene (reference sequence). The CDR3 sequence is CASSPGQIQETQYF. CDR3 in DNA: TGTGCCAGCAGTCCCGGACAGATACAAGAGACCCAGTACTTC.

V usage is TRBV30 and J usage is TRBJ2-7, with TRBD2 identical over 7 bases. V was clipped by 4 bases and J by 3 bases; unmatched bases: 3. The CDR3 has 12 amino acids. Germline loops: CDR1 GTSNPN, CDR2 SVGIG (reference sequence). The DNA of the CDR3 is TGTGCCTGGACTAGCGGACACTACGAGCAGTACTTC. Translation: CAWTSGHYEQYF.

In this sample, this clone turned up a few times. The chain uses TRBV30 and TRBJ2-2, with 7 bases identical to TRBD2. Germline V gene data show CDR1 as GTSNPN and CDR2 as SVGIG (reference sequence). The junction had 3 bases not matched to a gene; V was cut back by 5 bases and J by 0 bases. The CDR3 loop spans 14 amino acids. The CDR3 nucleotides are TGTGCCTGGGGGGGGGACTCGAACACCGGGGAGCTGTTTTTT. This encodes CAWGGDSNTGELFF. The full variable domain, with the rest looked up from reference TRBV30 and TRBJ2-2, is SQTIHQWPATLVQPVGSPLSLECTVEGTSNPNLYWYRQAAGRGLQLLFYSVGIGQISSEVPQNLSASRPQDRQFILSSKKLLLSDSGFYLCAWGGDSNTGELFFGEGSRLTVL.

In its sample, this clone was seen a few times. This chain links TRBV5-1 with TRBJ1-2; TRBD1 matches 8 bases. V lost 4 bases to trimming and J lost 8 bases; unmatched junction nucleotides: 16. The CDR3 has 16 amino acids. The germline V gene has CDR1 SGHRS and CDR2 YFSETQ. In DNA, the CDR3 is TGCGCCAGCAGCGTCAGTTCGCTTCCGGGACAGGAAGGCTACACCTTC. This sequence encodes CASSVSSLPGQEGYTF. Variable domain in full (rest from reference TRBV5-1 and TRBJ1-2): KAGVTQTPRYLIKTRGQQVTLSCSPISGHRSVSWYQQTPGQGLQFLFEYFSETQRNKGNFPGRFSGRQFSNSRSEMNVSTLELGDSALYLCASSVSSLPGQEGYTFGSGTRLTVV.

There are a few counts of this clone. For the CDR3, the DNA is TGTGCCAGCCCACCGGGACAGGGGGTCGCCGGGGAGCTGTTTTTT. Translation gives CASPPGQGVAGELFF. The chain links TRBV7-9 to TRBJ2-2; 11 bases fit TRBD1. V lost 8 bases and J lost 6; bases outside the gene matches: 8. This CDR3 comprises 15 residues. In germline, CDR1 is SEHNR, CDR2 FQNEAQ (reference sequence).

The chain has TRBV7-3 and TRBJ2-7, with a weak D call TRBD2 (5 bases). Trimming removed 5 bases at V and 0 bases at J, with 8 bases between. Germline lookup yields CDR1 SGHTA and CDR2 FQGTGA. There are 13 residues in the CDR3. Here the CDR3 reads CASSQEGSYEQYF. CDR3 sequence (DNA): TGTGCCAGCAGCCAAGAGGGCTCCTACGAGCAGTACTTC. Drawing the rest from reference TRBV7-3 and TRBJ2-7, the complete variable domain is GAGVSQTPSNKVTEKGKYVELRCDPISGHTALYWYRQSLGQGPEFLIYFQGTGAADDSGLPNDRFFAVRPEGSVSTLKIQRTERGDSAVYLCASSQEGSYEQYFGPGTRLTVT.

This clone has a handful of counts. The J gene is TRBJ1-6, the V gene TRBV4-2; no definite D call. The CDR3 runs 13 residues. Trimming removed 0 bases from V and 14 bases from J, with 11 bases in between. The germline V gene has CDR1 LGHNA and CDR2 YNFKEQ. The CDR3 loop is CASSQDTGNSLHF. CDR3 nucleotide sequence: TGTGCCAGCAGCCAAGATACGGGGAACTCCCTCCACTTT.